The clone carrying this TCR beta chain was detected many times. Its antigen is not known. Clinical symptoms, serum thyroxine and TRAb, thyroid ultrasound and orbital computed tomography were used for the diagnoses. PBMCs were sourced from approximately 9.3 ml fresh peripheral blood. This sample is part of a study of T cells in Graves' hyperthyroidism and ophthalmopathy. Broader study findings: Most clonotypes expanded in thyroid above 0.001 were likewise present in blood.

Amplification of TCR beta CDR3 regions used RNA as the template. Researchers ran a first-round RT-PCR on the TCR CDR3 using the HTBI primer set. Using its own MiXCR run on the multiplex PCR reads, TCRdb lists one record per CDR3 protein. The data hold over 450,000 distinct CDR3 sequences, with roughly a sixth observed a single time. This TCR was recovered from a woman between 18 and 29 years old with Graves' ophthalmopathy. Sequencing input: blood.

CDR3 loop: CASSLSPTVMNTEAFF. The CDR3 DNA is TGTGCCAGCAGCTTAAGCCCCACAGTCATGAACACTGAAGCTTTCTTT. V gene TRBV28 combines with J gene TRBJ1-1, with D unresolved. The ends were cut back, 6 bases at V and 0 bases at J, with 17 bases in the middle. Germline V lookup: CDR1 MDHEN, CDR2 SYDVKM. This CDR3 contains 16 residues. The full variable domain, rest sourced from reference TRBV28 and TRBJ1-1, is DVKVTQSSRYLVKRTGEKVFLECVQDMDHENMFWYRQDPGLGLRLIYFSYDVKMKEKGDIPEGYSVSREKKERFSLILESASTNQTSMYLCASSLSPTVMNTEAFFGQGTRLTVV.